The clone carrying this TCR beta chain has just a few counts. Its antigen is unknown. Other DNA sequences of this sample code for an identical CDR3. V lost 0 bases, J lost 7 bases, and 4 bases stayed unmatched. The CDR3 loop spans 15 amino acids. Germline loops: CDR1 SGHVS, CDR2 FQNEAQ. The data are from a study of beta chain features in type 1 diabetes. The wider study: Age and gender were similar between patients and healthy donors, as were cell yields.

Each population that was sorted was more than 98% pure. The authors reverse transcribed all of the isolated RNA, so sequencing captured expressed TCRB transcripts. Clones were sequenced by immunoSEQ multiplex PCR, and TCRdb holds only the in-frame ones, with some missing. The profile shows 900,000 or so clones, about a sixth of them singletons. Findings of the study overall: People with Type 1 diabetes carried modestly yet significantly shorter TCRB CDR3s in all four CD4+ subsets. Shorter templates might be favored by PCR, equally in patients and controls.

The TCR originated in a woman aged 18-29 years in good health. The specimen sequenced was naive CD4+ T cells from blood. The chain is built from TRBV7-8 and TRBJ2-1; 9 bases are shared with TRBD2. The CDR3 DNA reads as TGTGCCAGCAGCTTAGCAAGGCTAGCGGGGAATGAGCAGTTCTTC. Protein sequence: CASSLARLAGNEQFF.